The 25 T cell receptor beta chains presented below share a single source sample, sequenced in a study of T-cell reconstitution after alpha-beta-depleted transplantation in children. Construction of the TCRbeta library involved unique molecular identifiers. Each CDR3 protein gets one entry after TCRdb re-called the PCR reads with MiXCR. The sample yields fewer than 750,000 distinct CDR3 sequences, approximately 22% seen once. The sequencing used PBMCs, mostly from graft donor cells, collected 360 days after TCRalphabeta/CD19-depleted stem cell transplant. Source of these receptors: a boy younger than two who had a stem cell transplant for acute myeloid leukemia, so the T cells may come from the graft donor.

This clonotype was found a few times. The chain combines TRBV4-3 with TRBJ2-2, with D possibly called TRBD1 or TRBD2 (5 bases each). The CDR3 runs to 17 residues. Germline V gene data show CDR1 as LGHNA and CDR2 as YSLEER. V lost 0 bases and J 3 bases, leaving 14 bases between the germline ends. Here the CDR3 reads CASSQDWGSSDTGELFF. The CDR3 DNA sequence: TGCGCCAGCAGCCAAGATTGGGGGTCCAGCGACACCGGGGAGCTGTTTTTT.

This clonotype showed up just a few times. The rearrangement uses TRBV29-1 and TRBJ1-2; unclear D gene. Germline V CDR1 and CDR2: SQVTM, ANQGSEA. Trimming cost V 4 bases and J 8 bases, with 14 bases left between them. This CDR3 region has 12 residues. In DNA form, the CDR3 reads TGCAGCGTTGTGGGAGTCCCCCACGGCTACACCTTC. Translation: CSVVGVPHGYTF.

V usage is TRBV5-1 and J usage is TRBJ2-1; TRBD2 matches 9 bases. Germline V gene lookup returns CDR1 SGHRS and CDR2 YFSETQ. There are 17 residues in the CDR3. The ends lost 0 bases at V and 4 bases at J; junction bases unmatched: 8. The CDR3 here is CASSLDRLADFYNEQFF. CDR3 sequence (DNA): TGCGCCAGCAGCTTGGACCGACTAGCGGATTTTTACAATGAGCAGTTCTTC.

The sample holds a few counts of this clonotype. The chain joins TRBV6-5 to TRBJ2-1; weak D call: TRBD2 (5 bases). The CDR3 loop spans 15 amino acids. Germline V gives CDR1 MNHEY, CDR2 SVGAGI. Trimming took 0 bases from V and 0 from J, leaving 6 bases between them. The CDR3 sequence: CASSYSGSSYNEQFF. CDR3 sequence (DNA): TGTGCCAGCAGTTACTCGGGGAGCTCCTACAATGAGCAGTTCTTC.

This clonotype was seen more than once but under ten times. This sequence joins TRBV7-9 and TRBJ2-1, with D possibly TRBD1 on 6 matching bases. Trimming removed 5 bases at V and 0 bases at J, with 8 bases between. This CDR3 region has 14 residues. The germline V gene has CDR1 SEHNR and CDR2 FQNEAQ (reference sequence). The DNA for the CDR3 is TGTGCCAGCAGCCACAGGGTCTCCTACAATGAGCAGTTCTTC. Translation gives CASSHRVSYNEQFF.

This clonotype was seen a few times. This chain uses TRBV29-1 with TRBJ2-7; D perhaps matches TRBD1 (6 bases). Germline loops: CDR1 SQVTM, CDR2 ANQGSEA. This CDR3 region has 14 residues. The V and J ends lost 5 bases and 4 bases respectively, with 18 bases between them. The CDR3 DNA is TGCAGCGTTTATTATCCGGACAGCCTTTACGAGCAGTACTTC. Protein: CSVYYPDSLYEQYF.

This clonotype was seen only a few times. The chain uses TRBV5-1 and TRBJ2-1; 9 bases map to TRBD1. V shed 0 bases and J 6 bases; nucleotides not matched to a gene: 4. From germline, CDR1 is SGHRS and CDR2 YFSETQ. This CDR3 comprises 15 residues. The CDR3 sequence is CASSLGTGDVNEQFF. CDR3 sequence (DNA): TGCGCCAGCAGCTTGGGGACAGGGGATGTCAATGAGCAGTTCTTC.

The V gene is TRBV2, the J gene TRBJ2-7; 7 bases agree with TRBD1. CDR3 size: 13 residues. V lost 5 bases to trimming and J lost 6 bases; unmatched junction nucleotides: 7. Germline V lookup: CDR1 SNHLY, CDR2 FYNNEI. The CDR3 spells CASSWDSWGEQYV. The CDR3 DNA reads TGTGCCAGCAGTTGGGACAGTTGGGGCGAGCAGTACGTC.

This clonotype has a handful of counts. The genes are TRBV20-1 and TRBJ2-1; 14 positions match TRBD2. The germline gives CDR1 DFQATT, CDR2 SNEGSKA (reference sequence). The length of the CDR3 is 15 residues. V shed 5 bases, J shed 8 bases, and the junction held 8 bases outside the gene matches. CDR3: CSAPRTSGGLDEQFF. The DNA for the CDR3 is TGCAGTGCTCCCCGGACTAGCGGGGGGCTAGATGAGCAGTTCTTC.

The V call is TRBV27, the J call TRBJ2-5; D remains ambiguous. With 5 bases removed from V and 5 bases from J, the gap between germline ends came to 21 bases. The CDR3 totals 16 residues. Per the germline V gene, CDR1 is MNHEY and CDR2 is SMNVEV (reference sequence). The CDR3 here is CASSTISGNRGETQYF. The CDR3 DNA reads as TGTGCCAGCAGTACGATCAGTGGCAACCGCGGCGAGACCCAGTACTTC.

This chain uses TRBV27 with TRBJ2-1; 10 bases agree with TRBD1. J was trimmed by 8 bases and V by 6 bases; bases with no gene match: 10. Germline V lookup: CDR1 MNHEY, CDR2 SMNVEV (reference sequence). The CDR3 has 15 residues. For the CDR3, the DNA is TGTGCCAGCAGACACATTGGACAGGGGGGGGATGAGCAGTTCTTC. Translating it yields CASRHIGQGGDEQFF.

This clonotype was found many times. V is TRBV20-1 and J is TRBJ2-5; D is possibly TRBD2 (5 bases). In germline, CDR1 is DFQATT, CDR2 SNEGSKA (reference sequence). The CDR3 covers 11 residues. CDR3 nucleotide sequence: TGCAGCCTTCTAGCTTTTGAGACCCAGTACTTC. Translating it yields CSLLAFETQYF.

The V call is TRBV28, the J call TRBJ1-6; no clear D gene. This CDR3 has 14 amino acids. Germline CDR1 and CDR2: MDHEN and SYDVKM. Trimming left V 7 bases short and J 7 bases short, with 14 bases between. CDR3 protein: CASTERRENSPLHF. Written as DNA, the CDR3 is TGTGCCAGCACCGAGAGGAGGGAAAATTCACCCCTCCACTTT.

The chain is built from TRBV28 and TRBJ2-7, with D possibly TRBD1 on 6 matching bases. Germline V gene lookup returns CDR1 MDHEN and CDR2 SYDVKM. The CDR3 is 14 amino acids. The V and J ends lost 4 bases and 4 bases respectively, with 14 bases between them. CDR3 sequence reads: CASSSYRESYEQYV. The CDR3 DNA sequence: TGTGCCAGCAGTTCATACAGGGAGTCGTACGAGCAGTACGTC.

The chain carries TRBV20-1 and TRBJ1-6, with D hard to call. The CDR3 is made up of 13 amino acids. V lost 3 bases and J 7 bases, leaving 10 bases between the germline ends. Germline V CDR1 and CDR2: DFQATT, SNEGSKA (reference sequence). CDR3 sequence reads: CSASDQENSPLHF. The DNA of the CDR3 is TGCAGTGCTAGTGATCAGGAGAATTCACCCCTCCACTTT.

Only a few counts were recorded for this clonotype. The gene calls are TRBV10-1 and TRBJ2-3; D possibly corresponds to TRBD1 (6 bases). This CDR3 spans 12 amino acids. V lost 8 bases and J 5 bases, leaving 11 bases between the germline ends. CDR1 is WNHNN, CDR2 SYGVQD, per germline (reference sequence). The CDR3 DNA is TGCGCCAGCGGACAGCCGGGAGATACGCAGTATTTT. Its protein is CASGQPGDTQYF.

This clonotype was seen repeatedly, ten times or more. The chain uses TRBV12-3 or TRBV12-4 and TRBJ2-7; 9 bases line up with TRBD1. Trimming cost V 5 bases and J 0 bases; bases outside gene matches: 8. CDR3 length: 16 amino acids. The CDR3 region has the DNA TGTGCCAGCAGTCCCGGGACAGGGCCGAGCTCCTACGAGCAGTACTTC. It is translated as CASSPGTGPSSYEQYF.

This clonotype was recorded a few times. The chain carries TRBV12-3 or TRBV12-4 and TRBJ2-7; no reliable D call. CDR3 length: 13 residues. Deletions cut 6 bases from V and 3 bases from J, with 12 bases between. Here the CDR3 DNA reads TGTGCCAGCAGGTCGTCGGGTCACTACGAGCAGTACTTC. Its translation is CASRSSGHYEQYF.

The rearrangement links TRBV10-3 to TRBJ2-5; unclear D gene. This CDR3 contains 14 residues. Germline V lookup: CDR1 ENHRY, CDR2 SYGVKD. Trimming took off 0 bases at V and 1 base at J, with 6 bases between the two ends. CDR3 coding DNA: TGTGCCATCAGTGAGTCACATATCCAAGAGACCCAGTACTTC. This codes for CAISESHIQETQYF.

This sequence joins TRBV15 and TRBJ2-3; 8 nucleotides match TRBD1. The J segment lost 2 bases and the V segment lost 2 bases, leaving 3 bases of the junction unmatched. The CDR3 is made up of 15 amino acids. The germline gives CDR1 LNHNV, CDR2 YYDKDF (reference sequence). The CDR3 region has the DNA TGTGCCACCAGCAGATCGGGACAGGTCACAGATACGCAGTATTTT. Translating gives CATSRSGQVTDTQYF. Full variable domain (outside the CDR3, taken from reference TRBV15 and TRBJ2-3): DAMVIQNPRYQVTQFGKPVTLSCSQTLNHNVMYWYQQKSSQAPKLLFHYYDKDFNNEADTPDNFQSRRPNTSFCFLDIRSPGLGDTAMYLCATSRSGQVTDTQYFGPGTRLTVL.

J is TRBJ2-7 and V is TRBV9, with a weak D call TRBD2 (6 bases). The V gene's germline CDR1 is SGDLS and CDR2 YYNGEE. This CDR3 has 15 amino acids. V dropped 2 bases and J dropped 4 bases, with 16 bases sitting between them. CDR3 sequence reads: CASSVGGDGPYEQYF. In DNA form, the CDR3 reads TGTGCCAGCAGCGTTGGCGGGGACGGACCTTACGAGCAGTACTTC.

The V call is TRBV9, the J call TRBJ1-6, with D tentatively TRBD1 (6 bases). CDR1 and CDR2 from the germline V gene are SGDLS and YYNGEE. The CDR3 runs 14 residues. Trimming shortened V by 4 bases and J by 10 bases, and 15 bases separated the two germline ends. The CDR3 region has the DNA TGTGCCAGCAGCCCTGCTCCGACAGGATCACCCCTCCACTTT. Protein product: CASSPAPTGSPLHF.

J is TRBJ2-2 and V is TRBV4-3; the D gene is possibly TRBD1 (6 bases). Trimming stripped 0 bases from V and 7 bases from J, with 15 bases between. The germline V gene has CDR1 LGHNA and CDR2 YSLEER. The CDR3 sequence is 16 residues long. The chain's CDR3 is CASSQEDTGYSGELFF. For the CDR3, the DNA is TGCGCCAGCAGCCAAGAGGATACAGGGTATAGCGGGGAGCTGTTTTTT.

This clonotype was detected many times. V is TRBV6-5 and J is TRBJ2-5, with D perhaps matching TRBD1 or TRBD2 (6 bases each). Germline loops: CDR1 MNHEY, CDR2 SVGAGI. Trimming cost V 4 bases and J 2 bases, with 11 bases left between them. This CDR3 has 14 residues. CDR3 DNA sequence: TGTGCCAGCAGTTGGGGGGCTCCTCAAGAGACCCAGTACTTC. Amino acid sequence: CASSWGAPQETQYF.

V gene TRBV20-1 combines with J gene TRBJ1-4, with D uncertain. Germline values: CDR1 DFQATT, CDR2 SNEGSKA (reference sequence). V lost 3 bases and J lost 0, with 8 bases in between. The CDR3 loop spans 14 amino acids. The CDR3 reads CSARPRSTNEKLFF. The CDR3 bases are TGCAGTGCTAGGCCCCGGTCAACTAATGAAAAACTGTTTTTT.